The 3 T cell receptor beta chains below come from one sample, sequenced in a study of blood T cell repertoires in COVID-19. The repertoire was sequenced with immunoSEQ multiplex PCR; TCRdb's copy has only in-frame clones and lacks some. The repertoire consists of 390,000 or so clones, with roughly nine tenths occurring once and the leading ten covering 3%. The sample was peripheral blood. Every receptor here comes from a woman aged 25-40 years with COVID-19, enrolled during active disease.

The chain uses TRBV28 and TRBJ2-3; TRBD1 might be the D (5 bases). The germline V gene encodes CDR1 MDHEN and CDR2 SYDVKM. V dropped 2 bases and J dropped 5 bases, with 5 bases sitting between them. The CDR3 extends over 12 amino acids. The CDR3 region has the DNA TGTGCCAGCAGTTTACAGGGAGATACGCAGTATTTT. Its translation is CASSLQGDTQYF.

This rearrangement joins TRBV4-1 to TRBJ2-7; 12 bases map to TRBD2. This CDR3 region has 16 residues. Per germline, CDR1 MGHRA and CDR2 YSYEKL. The trim removed 1 base at V and 5 bases at J, leaving 6 bases unmatched. CDR3 nucleotides: TGCGCCAGCAGCCAAGTTTCTAGCGGGGGGGCGGACGAGCAGTACTTC. Amino acids: CASSQVSSGGADEQYF.

The rearrangement links TRBV21-1 to TRBJ1-4. TRBV21-1 has pseudogene status. This CDR3 spans 17 amino acids. CDR3 residues: CASSKKPGGPDGEKLFF. DNA for the CDR3: TGTGCCAGCAGCAAAAAGCCGGGGGGCCCCGACGGGGAAAAACTGTTTTTT.